There are many counts of the clone carrying this TCR beta chain. Antigen unknown. How the authors handled the data: The study's classifier, a distant-metastasis tool for papillary thyroid cancer, was built using CDR3 differences across clinicopathological groups. MiXCR was used by TCRdb to re-call the PCR reads. These V and J calls are TCRdb output, not the study's own analysis. This table holds about 40,000 clones, roughly a sixth found once. Before thyroid surgery, none of the patients had received any treatment. In germline, CDR1 is KGHDR, CDR2 SFDVKD. The CDR3 has 15 amino acids. V dropped 9 bases and J dropped 2; count of bases not matched to a gene: 9. This sample was included in a study of metastatic and nonmetastatic thyroid tumors. Notes on the study in general: Malignant thyroid tumors reportedly exceeded benign nodules significantly in TCR beta diversity, with the difference appearing in blood and tumor.

Sequences were obtained from tumor tissue. The V gene is TRBV24-1, the J gene TRBJ1-1; 9 nucleotides agree with TRBD1. This receptor was identified in a female donor with papillary thyroid cancer or a benign thyroid nodule (not recorded which). Some clones in this sample may be carry-over from other donors' samples. CDR3 coding DNA: TGTGCCACCGGCACGGGACAGGGATCTAACACTGAAGCTTTCTTT. Protein sequence: CATGTGQGSNTEAFF.